The text below deals with one T cell receptor (beta chain). Antigen: not known. The data were obtained in a study of regulatory and conventional T cells in RAG deficiency. General observations from the study: Other subsets showed around 10-fold reductions, but Treg unique TCR beta sequences fell 95 to 100-fold in these patients.

Blood CD4+ CD25-low CD127-high conventional T cells supplied the genomic DNA template. Trimming took 6 bases from V and 8 from J; bases not matched to a gene: 7. Looked up from germline, CDR1 is SNHLY and CDR2 is FYNNEI. The CDR3 length is 13 residues. The assay was immunoSEQ multiplex PCR, and TCRdb's table has in-frame clones only and misses some. The data contain 45,000 or so clones, 75% to 90% of them singletons. These data also featured in a second study, about regulatory T cells. As that report states: Amplification used 52 TRBV primers and 13 TRBJ primers. In patients, unique TRB V-J pairs were restricted and V/J usage skewed, especially in Tregs.

The clonotype comes from a human donor in good health. The sample consisted of CD4+ effector T cells sorted from blood. This chain uses TRBV2 with TRBJ2-1; 7 bases are a match to TRBD1. CDR3 residues: CASRQQGIDEQFF. As DNA, the CDR3 is TGTGCCAGCAGACAACAGGGGATCGATGAGCAGTTCTTC.